What follows describes a single T cell receptor (beta chain). No antigen is known for it. The sample originates from a study of shared clonotypes between healthy human individuals. Findings and caveats of the study: The donor pool, a small one, limited the genetic and exposure-history diversity represented. Non-shared clonotypes were found to have lower generation probabilities than the clonotypes that were shared by all four of the sorted-subset donors.

The germline CDR1 and CDR2 sequences are SEHNR and FQNEAQ (reference sequence). This CDR3 contains 15 residues. The ends lost 4 bases at V and 7 bases at J; junction bases unmatched: 4. CD45RA-negative memory and CD45RA+ naive subsets were split from the CD4+ cells. The assay ran at deep level. Profiling relied on immunoSEQ multiplex PCR, and the TCRdb table lists in-frame clones only, not all of them. The sample holds more than 1.2 million clones, 97% to 99% seen once. The sequencing sample was made of naive CD4+ T cells sorted from blood. Sample subset: CD45RA+ positively selected. The chain is built from TRBV7-9 and TRBJ2-4, with 13 nucleotides matching TRBD2. The TCR originated in a man younger than 40 in good health. CDR3 region: CASSSLLAGGNIQYF. The CDR3 region has the DNA TGTGCCAGCAGCTCATTACTAGCGGGAGGGAACATTCAGTACTTC.